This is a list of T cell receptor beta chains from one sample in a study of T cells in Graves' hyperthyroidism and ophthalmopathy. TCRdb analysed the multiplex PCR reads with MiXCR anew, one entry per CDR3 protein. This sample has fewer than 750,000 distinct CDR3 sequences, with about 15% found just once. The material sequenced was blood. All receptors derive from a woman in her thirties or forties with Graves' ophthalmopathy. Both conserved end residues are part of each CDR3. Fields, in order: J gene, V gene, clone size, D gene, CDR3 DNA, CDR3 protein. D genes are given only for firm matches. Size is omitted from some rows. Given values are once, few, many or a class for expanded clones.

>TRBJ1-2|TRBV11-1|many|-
TGTGCCAGCAGCTTAGATTTCACCTATGGCTACACCTTC
CASSLDFTYGYTF
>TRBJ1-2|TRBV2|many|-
TGTGCCAGCAGTGATCGGGTGGTGGATGGCTACACCTTC
CASSDRVVDGYTF
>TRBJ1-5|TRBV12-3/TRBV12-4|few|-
TGTGCCAGCGGGGATAGGGGGGGGCAGCCCCAGCATTTT
CASGDRGGQPQHF
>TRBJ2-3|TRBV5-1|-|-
TGCGCCAGCAGCCCGTCCCCTATGTACACAGATACGCAGTATTTT
CASSPSPMYTDTQYF
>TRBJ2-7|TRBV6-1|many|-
TGTGCCAGCACGAGGGACCTCAACTACGAGCAGTACTTC
CASTRDLNYEQYF
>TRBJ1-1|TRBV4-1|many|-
TGCGCCAGCAGCCAAGATGGGGAGAACACTGAAGCTTTCTTT
CASSQDGENTEAFF
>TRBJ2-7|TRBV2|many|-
TGTGCATCCCGACAGGGAGGCCCTTACGAGCAGTACTTC
CASRQGGPYEQYF
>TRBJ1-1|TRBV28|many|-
TGTGCCAGCATTAAGGGGGGGATGAACACTGAAGCTTTCTTT
CASIKGGMNTEAFF
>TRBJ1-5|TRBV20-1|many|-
TGCAGTGCTGTGCGGATGGATCAGCCCCAGCATTTT
CSAVRMDQPQHF
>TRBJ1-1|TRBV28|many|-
TGTGCCAGCACCATTGGGGGGGACACTGAAGCTTTCTTT
CASTIGGDTEAFF
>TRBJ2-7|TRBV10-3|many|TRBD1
TGTGCCATCAGTGATCTGACAGGGCCGAGTTACGAGCAGTACTTC
CAISDLTGPSYEQYF
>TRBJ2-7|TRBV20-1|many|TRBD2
TGCAGTGCCCCGCACCCACTAGCGGGAGGGGTGTACGAGCAGTACTTC
CSAPHPLAGGVYEQYF
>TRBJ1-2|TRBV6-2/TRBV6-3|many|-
TGTGCCAGCAGTACTTGGCGGGTCGAAACGCAATATGGCTACACCTTC
CASSTWRVETQYGYTF
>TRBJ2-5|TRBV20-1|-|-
TGCAGTGCAAGGGGGGGCCCGGAGACCCAGTACTTC
CSARGGPETQYF
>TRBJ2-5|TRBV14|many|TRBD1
TGTGCCAGCAGCCGGGACAGAATCCAAGAGACCCAGTACTTC
CASSRDRIQETQYF
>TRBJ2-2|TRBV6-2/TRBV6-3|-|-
TGTGCCAGCAGTTACGATCCCGGTATGACCGGGGAGCTGTTTTTT
CASSYDPGMTGELFF
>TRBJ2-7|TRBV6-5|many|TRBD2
TGTGCCAGCAGAGCCGGACTAGCGGGACTCTACGAGCAGTACTTC
CASRAGLAGLYEQYF
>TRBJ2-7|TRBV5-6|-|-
TGTGCCAGCAGTTCCCGGGGCAGGGGAGTCTACGAGCAGTACTTC
CASSSRGRGVYEQYF
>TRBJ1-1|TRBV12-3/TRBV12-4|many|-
TGTGCCAGCAGCCTAGGGGACGGTCGGGTGACGGCTTTCTTT
CASSLGDGRVTAFF
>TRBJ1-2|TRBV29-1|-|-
TGCAGCGTTGATCTCGGAGGGAGGAGAGCTAACTATGGCTACACCTTC
CSVDLGGRRANYGYTF
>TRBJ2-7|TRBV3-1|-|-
TGTGCCAGCAGCCAAGCGGTAAACGAGCAGTACTTC
CASSQAVNEQYF
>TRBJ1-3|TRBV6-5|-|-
TGTGCCAGCAGTTACTCGAGTGTCTTTGCAGAGACGTATTTT
CASSYSSVFAETYF
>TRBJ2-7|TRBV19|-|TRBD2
TGTGCCAGTAGTATCCTGGCGGGAGAAGCCTACGAGCAGTACTTC
CASSILAGEAYEQYF
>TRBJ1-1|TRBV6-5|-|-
TGTGCCAGCAGTTACACTAGGAGGACCACTGAAGCTTTCTTT
CASSYTRRTTEAFF
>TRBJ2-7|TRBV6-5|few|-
TGTGCCAGCAGTTTTGGGGGCAGGGTCTACGAGCAGTACTTC
CASSFGGRVYEQYF
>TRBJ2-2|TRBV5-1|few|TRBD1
TGCGCCAGCAGCTTGGCCGGACAGGGGTTGAAGCTGTTTTTT
CASSLAGQGLKLFF
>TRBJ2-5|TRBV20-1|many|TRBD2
TGCAGTGCTAGCGGACTAGCGGGAGTGGGGACCCAGTACTTC
CSASGLAGVGTQYF
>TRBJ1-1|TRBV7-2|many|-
TGTGCCAGCAGCGCCTCGGCTGGCACTGAAGCTTTCTTT
CASSASAGTEAFF
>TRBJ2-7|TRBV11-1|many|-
TGTGCCAGCAGCCCACTACTTGGGACAAAGGGGGACGAGCAGTACTTC
CASSPLLGTKGDEQYF
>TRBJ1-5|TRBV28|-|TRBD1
TGTGCCAGCAGTTCAGGACAGGGAGGGCGGCCCCAGCATTTT
CASSSGQGGRPQHF
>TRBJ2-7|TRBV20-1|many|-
TGCAGTGCTAGACACTTGTCCTACGAGCAGTACTTC
CSARHLSYEQYF
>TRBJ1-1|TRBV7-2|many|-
TGTGCCAGCAGCTCGGGGGTAGTCCCTGAAGCTTTCTTT
CASSSGVVPEAFF
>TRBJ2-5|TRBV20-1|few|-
-
CRYTCAGTAAETQYF
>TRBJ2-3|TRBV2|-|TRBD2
TGTGCCAGCAGTGGAGCGGGAATTAGCACAGATACGCAGTATTTT
CASSGAGISTDTQYF
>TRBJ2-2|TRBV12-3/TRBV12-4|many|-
TGTGCCAGCAGCACGGGACACGGGAACACCGGGGAGCTGTTTTTT
CASSTGHGNTGELFF